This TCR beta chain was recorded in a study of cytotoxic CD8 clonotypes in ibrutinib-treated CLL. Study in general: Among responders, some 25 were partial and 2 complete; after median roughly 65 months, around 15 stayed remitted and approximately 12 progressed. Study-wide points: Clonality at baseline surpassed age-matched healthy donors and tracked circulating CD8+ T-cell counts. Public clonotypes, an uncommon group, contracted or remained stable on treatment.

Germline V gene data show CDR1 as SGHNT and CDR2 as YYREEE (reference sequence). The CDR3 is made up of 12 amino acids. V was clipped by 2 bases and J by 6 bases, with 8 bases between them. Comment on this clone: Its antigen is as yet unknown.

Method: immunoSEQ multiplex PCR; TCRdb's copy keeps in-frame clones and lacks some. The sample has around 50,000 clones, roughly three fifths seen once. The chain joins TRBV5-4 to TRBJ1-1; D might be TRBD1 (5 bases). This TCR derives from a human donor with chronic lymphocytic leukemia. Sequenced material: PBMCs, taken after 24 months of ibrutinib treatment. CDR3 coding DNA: TGTGCCAGCAGCTTAGGGGCGTCTGAAGCTTTCTTT. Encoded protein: CASSLGASEAFF.